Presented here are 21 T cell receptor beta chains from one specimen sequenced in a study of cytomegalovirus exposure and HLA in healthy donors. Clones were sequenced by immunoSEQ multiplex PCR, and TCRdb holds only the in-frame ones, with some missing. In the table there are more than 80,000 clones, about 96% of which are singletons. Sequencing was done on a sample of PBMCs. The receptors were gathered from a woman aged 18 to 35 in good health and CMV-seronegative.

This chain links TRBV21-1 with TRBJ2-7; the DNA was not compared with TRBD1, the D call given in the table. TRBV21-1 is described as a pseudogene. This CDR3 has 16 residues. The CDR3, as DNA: TGTGCCAGCAGCAGCAACAGGGGGAGTTTTAAGGGCGAGCAGTACTTC. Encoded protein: CASSSNRGSFKGEQYF.

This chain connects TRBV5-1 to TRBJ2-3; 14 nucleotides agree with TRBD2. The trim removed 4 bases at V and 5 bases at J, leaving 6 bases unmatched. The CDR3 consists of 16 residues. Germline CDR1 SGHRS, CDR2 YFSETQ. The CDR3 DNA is TGCGCCAGCAGCCCCGGGACTAGCGGGAGAAAAGATACGCAGTATTTT. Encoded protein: CASSPGTSGRKDTQYF.

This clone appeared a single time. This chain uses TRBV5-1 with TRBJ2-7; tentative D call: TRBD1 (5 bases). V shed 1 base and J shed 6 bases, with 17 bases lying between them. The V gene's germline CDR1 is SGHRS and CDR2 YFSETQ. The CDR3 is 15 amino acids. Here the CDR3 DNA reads TGCGCCAGCAGCTTGAACCGACAGATCCGCTCCGAGCAGTACTTC. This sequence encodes CASSLNRQIRSEQYF.

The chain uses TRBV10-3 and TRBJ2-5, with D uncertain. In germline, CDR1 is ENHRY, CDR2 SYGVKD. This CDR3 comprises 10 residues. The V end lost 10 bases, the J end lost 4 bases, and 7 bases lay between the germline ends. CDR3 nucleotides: TGTGCCACCGGAGTAGAGACCCAGTACTTC. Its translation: CATGVETQYF.

CDR3 residues: CASSSEGAGITDTQYF. The DNA for the CDR3 is TGCGCCAGCAGCTCGGAGGGAGCGGGAATCACAGATACGCAGTATTTT. The chain employs TRBV5-1 and TRBJ2-3, with 7 bases identical to TRBD2. The V segment lost 3 bases and the J segment 2 bases; nucleotides outside the gene matches: 9. Germline-derived CDR1 and CDR2 are SGHRS and YFSETQ. This CDR3 region has 16 residues.

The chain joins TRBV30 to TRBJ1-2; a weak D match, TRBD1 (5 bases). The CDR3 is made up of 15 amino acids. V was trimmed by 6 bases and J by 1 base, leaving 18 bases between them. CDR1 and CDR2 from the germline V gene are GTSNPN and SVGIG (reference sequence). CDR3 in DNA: TGTGCCTGCCCCCCTCCTAGGGGTCTTAACTATGGCTACACCTTC. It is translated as CACPPPRGLNYGYTF.

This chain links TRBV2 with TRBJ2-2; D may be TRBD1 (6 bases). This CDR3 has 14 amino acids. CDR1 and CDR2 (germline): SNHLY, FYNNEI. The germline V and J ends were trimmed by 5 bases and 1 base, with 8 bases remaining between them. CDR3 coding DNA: TGTGCCAGCAGTCGGGACATGAACACCGGGGAGCTGTTTTTT. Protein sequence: CASSRDMNTGELFF.

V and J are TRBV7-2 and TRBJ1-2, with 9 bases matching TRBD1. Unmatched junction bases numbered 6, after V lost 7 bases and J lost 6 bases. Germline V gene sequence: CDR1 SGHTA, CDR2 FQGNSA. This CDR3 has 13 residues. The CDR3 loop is CASNNRGRDGYTF. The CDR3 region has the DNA TGTGCCAGCAACAACAGGGGGCGCGATGGCTACACCTTC.

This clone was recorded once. CDR3 bases: TGTGCCAGCAGCTTAAGGGAAACGAGGGGCACAGATACGCAGTATTTT. Protein: CASSLRETRGTDTQYF. This chain connects TRBV7-8 to TRBJ2-3, with a weak D call TRBD2 (5 bases). The CDR3 consists of 16 residues. Germline CDR1 and CDR2: SGHVS and FQNEAQ. V shed 2 bases and J shed 1 base, with 13 bases lying between them.

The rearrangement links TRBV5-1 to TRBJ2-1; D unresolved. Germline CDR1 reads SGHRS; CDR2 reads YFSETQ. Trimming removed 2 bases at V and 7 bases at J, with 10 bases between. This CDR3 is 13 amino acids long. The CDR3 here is CASSFTEFNEQFF. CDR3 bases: TGCGCCAGCAGCTTTACAGAGTTTAATGAGCAGTTCTTC.

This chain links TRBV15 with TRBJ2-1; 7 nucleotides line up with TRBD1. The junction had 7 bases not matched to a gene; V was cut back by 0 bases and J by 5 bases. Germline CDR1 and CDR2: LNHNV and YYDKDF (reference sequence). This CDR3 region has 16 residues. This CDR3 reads CATSRDLGQSNNEQFF. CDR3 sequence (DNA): TGTGCCACCAGCAGAGATTTGGGACAGTCGAACAATGAGCAGTTCTTC.

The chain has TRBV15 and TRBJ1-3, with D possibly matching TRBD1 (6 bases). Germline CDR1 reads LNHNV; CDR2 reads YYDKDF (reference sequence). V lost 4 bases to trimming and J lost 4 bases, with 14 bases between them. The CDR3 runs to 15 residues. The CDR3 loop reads CATSNVGARGNTIYF. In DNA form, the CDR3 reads TGTGCCACCAGCAATGTGGGGGCGCGAGGAAACACCATATATTTT.

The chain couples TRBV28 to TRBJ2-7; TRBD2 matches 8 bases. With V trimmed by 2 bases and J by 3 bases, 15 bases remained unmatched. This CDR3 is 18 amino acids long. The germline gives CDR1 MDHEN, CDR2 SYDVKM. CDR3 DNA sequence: TGTGCCAGCAGTTTAAAGGCACCGTTACTAGCGGCTATCTACGAGCAGTACTTC. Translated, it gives CASSLKAPLLAAIYEQYF.

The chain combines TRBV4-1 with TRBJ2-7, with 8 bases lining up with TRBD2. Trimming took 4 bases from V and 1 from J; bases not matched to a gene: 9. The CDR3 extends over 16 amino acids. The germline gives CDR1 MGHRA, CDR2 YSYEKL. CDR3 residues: CASSRQVSGISYEQYF. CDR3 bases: TGCGCCAGCAGCCGGCAGGTTAGCGGGATTTCCTACGAGCAGTACTTC.

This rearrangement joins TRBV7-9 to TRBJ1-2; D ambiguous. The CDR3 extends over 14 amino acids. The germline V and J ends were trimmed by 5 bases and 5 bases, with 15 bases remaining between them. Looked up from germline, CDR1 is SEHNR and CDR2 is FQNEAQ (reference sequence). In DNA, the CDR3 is TGTGCCAGCAGCCACGCGACAACCTTTTATGGCTACACCTTC. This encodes CASSHATTFYGYTF.

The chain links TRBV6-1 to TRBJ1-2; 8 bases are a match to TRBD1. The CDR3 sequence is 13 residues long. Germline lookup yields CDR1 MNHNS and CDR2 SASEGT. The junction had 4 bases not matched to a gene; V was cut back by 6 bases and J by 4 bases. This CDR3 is CASSTTGGYGYTF. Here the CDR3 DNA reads TGTGCCAGCAGCACCACAGGGGGCTATGGCTACACCTTC.

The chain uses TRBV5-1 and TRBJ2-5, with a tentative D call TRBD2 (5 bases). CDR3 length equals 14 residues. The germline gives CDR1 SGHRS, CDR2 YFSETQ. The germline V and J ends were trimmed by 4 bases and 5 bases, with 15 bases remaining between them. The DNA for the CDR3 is TGCGCCAGCAGCCCCCTAGAAGCGGAGGAGACCCAGTACTTC. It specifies CASSPLEAEETQYF.

The chain's CDR3 is CSVQGQDAYEQYF. The CDR3, as DNA: TGCAGCGTTCAAGGGCAGGATGCCTACGAGCAGTACTTC. The V call is TRBV29-1, the J call TRBJ2-7; D gene ambiguous. Germline-derived CDR1 and CDR2 are SQVTM and ANQGSEA. The CDR3 loop spans 13 amino acids. V lost 5 bases and J 2 bases, leaving 13 bases between the germline ends.

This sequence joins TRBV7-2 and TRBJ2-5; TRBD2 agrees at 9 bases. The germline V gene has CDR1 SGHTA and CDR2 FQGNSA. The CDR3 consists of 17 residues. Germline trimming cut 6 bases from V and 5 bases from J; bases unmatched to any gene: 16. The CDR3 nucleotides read TGTGCCAGCAGTCTTCGACTAGCGGTCCTTGTAAAGGAGACCCAGTACTTC. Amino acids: CASSLRLAVLVKETQYF.

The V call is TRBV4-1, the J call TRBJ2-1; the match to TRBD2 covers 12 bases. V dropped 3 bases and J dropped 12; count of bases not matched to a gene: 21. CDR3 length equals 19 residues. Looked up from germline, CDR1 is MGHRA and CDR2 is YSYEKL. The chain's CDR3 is CASSHPPAGGASGRGLQFF. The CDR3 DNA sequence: TGCGCCAGCAGCCATCCCCCCGCGGGCGGGGCTAGCGGGAGGGGATTGCAGTTCTTC.

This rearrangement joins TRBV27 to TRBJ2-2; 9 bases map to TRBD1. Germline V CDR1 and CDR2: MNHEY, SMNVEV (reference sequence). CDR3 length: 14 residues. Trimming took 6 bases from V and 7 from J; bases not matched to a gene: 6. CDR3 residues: CASSRQGDGGELFF. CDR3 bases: TGTGCCAGCAGCAGACAGGGGGATGGCGGGGAGCTGTTTTTT.